Only one count was recorded for the clone carrying this T cell receptor (beta chain). The antigen is unknown. Built from TCR beta cDNA, the libraries had unique molecular identifiers in them. TCRdb re-called the PCR reads with MiXCR, one entry per CDR3 protein. Here the sample spans approximately 770,000 distinct CDR3 sequences, just over 45% being singletons. The data were obtained in a study of post-analysis software for immune sequencing data. Study-wide points: Roughly 5 TRBV segments, including TRBV5-6, TRBV5-1 and TRBV20-1, were more frequent in patients than controls.

V was shortened by 4 bases and J by 7 bases, with 11 bases between the two germline ends. From germline, CDR1 is LGHDT and CDR2 YNNKEL (reference sequence). This CDR3 comprises 14 residues. This receptor was obtained from a girl aged 5 to 17 with multiple sclerosis. This chain joins TRBV3-1 and TRBJ1-6; no definite D call. Sequenced input: blood. Here the CDR3 reads CASSRATRNSPLHF. The DNA of the CDR3 is TGTGCCAGCAGCCGTGCTACTAGGAATTCACCCCTCCACTTT. The full variable domain, completed using reference TRBV3-1 and TRBJ1-6, is DTAVSQTPKYLVTQMGNDKSIKCEQNLGHDTMYWYKQDSKKFLKIMFSYNNKELIINETVPNRFSPKSPDKAHLNLHINSLELGDSAVYFCASSRATRNSPLHFGNGTRLTVT.